This T cell receptor beta chain was documented in a study of OX40 agonist ivuxolimab in advanced cancers. The method was immunoSEQ multiplex PCR; TCRdb's version includes in-frame clones alone and lacks a portion of them. The sample records about 73,000 clones, roughly 90% being singletons. In germline, CDR1 is MNHEY, CDR2 SMNVEV (reference sequence). V lost 2 bases and J 3 bases, leaving 11 bases between the germline ends. This CDR3 has 14 amino acids. As for this clone: Its antigen is undetermined. Other nucleotide sequences from this sample produce the same CDR3.

General study points: At 0.1 to 3.0 mg/kg and by week 6, clonal expansion occurred in CD4+ and CD8+ blood T cells.

This receptor was taken from an adult with an advanced solid tumor such as melanoma, head and neck, liver or kidney cancer. The starting material was CD4+ or CD8+ T cells sorted from blood, obtained in a trial of the OX40 agonist ivuxolimab. The chain uses TRBV27 and TRBJ2-7; the D gene could be TRBD1 or TRBD2 (5 bases each). The CDR3 loop is CASSLKGRGYEQYF. The CDR3 DNA reads as TGTGCCAGCAGTTTAAAGGGACGAGGCTACGAGCAGTACTTC.